Described below is a single T cell receptor (beta chain) sequence and its context. The target antigen is unknown. These data belong to a study of vaccination and CD4 T cells after COVID-19. Background on the study: Convalescent individuals exhibited SARS-CoV-2 positivity on nasal swab PCR, with about 9 mild and one severe presentation.

CDR3 length equals 14 residues. Germline assignment: CDR1 DFQATT and CDR2 SNEGSKA (reference sequence). J gave up 1 base and V 6 bases, and 5 bases lay outside the gene matches. Findings of the study overall: Convalescent patients showed a median approximately 84% of reactive clones that were seen only post-vaccination.

Cultured CD4+ T-cell DNA underwent Oncomine TCR Beta short-read sequencing. Cultured CD4+ T cells were the source of extracted genomic DNA. TCRdb recomputed calls from the PCR reads with MiXCR, one row per CDR3 protein. The sample carries about 20,000 distinct CDR3 sequences, roughly three fifths recorded once. Noted treatment: roughly 10-day PBMC culture with coronavirus spike peptide pools or control peptides (ViraFEST assay). Sequenced: CD4+ T cells from blood, cultured in vitro. The rearrangement uses TRBV20-1 and TRBJ1-5; 8 bases are a match to TRBD1. The receptor comes from a human donor who had recovered from COVID-19. The CDR3 region has the DNA TGCAGTGCCCCTCAGGGGGCGAGCAATCAGCCCCAGCATTTT. Translating it yields CSAPQGASNQPQHF.